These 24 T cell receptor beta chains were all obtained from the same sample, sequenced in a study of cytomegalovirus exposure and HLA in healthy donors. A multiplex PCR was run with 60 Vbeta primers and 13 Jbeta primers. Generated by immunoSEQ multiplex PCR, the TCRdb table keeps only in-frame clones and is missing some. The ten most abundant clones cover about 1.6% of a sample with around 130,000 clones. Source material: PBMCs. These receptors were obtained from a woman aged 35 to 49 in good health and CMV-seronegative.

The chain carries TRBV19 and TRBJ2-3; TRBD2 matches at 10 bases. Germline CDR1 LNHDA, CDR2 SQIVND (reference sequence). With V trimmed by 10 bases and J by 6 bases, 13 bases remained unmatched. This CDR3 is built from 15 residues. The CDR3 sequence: CATRQSGGAVDTQYF. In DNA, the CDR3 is TGTGCCACCCGTCAGAGCGGGGGGGCCGTGGATACGCAGTATTTT.

CDR3 sequence reads: CSVAYPSPSSYNEQFF. CDR3 coding DNA: TGCAGCGTTGCGTACCCCTCACCCAGCTCCTACAATGAGCAGTTCTTC. The J gene is TRBJ2-1, the V gene TRBV29-1; D ambiguous. The CDR3 runs 16 residues. Germline CDR1 is SQVTM and CDR2 is ANQGSEA. V was clipped by 4 bases and J by 0 bases, with 16 bases between them.

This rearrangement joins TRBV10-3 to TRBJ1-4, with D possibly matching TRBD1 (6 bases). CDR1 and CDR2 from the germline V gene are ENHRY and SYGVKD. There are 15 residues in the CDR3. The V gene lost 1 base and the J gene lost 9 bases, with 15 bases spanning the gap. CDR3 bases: TGTGCCATCAGTGAGTACAGGGTAGAGGCGAAAAAACTGTTTTTT. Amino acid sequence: CAISEYRVEAKKLFF.

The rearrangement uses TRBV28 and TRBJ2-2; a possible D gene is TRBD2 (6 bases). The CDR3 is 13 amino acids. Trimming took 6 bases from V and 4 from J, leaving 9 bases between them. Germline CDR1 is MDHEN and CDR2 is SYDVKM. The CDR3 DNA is TGTGCCAGCAGACCCGGGAGCACCGGGGAGCTGTTTTTT. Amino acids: CASRPGSTGELFF.

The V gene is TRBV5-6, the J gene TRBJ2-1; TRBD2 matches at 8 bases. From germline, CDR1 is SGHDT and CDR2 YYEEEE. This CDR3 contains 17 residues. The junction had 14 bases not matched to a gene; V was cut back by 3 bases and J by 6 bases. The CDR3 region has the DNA TGTGCCAGCAGCTCCTCGGAGGAGCGGGGGAGCTCCAATGAGCAGTTCTTC. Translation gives CASSSSEERGSSNEQFF.

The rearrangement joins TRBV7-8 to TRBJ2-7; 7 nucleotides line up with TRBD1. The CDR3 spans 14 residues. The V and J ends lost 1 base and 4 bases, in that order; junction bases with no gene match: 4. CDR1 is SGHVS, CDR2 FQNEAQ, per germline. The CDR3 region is CASSLGDSRYEQYF. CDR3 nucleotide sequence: TGTGCCAGCAGCTTAGGGGACAGTCGTTACGAGCAGTACTTC. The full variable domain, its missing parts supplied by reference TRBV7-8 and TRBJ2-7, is GAGVSQSPRYKVAKRGQDVALRCDPISGHVSLFWYQQALGQGPEFLTYFQNEAQLDKSGLPSDRFFAERPEGSVSTLKIQRTQQEDSAVYLCASSLGDSRYEQYFGPGTRLTVT.

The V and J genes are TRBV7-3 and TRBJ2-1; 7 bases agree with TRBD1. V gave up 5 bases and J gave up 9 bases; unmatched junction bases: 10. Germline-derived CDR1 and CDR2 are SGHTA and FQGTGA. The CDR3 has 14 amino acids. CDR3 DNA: TGTGCCAGCAGCAAACGACAGGGTATGAGTGAGCAGTTCTTC. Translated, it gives CASSKRQGMSEQFF.

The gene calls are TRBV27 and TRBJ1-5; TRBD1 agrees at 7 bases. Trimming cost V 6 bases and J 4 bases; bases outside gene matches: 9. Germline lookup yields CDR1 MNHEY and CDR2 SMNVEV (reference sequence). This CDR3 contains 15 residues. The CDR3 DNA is TGTGCCAGCAGCCCACGACAGGGACCAAATCAGCCCCAGCATTTT. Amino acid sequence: CASSPRQGPNQPQHF.

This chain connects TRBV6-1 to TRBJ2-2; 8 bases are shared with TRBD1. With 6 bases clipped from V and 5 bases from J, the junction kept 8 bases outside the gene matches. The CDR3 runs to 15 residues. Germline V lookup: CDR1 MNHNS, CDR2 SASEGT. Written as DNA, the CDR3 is TGTGCCAGCAGCGCCGGACAGGGACGGACCGGGGAGCTGTTTTTT. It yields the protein CASSAGQGRTGELFF.

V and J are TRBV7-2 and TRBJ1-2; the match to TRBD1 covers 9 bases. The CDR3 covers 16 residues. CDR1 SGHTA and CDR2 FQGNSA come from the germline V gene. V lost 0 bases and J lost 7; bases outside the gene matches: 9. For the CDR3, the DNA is TGTGCCAGCAGCTTAGCCGGGACAGGGAGGATATCTGGCTACACCTTC. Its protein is CASSLAGTGRISGYTF.

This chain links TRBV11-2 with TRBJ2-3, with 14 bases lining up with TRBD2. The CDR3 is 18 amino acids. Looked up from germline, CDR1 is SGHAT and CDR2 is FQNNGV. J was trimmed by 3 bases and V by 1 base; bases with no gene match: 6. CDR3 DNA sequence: TGTGCCAGCAGCTTAGCGGGACTAGCGGGGGTAGGAACAGATACGCAGTATTTT. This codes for CASSLAGLAGVGTDTQYF.

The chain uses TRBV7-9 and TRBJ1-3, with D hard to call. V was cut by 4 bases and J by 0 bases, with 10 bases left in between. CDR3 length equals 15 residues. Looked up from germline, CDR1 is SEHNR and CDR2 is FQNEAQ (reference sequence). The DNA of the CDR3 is TGTGCCAGCAGCTCTTCCGGGAGCTCTGGAAACACCATATATTTT. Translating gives CASSSSGSSGNTIYF.

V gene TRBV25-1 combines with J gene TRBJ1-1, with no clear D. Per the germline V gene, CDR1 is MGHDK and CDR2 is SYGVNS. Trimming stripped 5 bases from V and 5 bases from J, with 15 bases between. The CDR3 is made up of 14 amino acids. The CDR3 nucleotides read TGTGCCAGCAGTTTTTCTCACCAGTGGACTGAAGCTTTCTTT. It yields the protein CASSFSHQWTEAFF.

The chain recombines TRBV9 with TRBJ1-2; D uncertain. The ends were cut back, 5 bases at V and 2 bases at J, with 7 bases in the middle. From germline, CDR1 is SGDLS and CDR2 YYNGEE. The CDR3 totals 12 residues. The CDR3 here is CASSTENYGYTF. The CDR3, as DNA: TGTGCCAGCAGTACAGAAAACTATGGCTACACCTTC.

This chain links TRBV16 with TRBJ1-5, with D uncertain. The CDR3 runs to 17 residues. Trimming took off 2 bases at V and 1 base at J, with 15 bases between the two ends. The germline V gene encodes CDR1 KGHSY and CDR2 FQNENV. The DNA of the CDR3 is TGTGCCAGCAGCCAAAGGAGGAGTAGCACGAGCAATCAGCCCCAGCATTTT. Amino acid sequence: CASSQRRSSTSNQPQHF.

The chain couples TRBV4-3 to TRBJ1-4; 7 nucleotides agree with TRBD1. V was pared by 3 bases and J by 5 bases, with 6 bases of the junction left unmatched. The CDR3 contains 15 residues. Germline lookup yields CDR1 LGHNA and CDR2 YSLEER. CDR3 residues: CASSHQQGRNEKLFF. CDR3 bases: TGCGCCAGCAGCCATCAACAGGGGAGAAATGAAAAACTGTTTTTT.

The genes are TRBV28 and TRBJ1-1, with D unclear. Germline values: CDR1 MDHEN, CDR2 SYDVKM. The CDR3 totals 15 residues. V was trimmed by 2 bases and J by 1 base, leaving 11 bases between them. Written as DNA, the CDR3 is TGTGCCAGCAGTTTAACACCGGGTGGGAACACTGAAGCTTTCTTT. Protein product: CASSLTPGGNTEAFF. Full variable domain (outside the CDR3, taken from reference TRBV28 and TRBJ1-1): DVKVTQSSRYLVKRTGEKVFLECVQDMDHENMFWYRQDPGLGLRLIYFSYDVKMKEKGDIPEGYSVSREKKERFSLILESASTNQTSMYLCASSLTPGGNTEAFFGQGTRLTVV.

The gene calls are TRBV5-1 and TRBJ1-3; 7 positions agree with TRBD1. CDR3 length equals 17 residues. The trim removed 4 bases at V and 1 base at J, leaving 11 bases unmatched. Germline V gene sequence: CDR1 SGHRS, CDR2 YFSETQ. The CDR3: CASSREGTVLSGNTIYF. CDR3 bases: TGCGCCAGCAGCCGAGAAGGGACAGTCTTGTCTGGAAACACCATATATTTT.

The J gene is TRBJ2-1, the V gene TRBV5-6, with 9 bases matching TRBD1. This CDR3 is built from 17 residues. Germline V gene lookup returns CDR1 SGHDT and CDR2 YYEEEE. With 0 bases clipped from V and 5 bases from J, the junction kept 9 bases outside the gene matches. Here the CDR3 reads CASSLGAGQGWHNEQFF. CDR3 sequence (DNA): TGTGCCAGCAGCTTGGGTGCGGGACAGGGATGGCACAATGAGCAGTTCTTC.

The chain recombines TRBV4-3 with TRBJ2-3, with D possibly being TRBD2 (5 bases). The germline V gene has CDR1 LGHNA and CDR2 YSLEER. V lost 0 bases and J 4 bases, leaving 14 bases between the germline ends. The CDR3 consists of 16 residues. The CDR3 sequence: CASSQDWRAVADTQYF. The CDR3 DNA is TGCGCCAGCAGCCAAGATTGGCGGGCGGTAGCAGATACGCAGTATTTT.

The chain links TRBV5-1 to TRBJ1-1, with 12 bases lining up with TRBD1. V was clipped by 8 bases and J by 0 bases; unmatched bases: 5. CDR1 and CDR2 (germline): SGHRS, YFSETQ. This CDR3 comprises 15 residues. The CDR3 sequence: CASAGTGGMNTEAFF. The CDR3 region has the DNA TGCGCCAGTGCCGGGACAGGGGGCATGAACACTGAAGCTTTCTTT.

The CDR3 nucleotides are TGTGCCAGCAGATCTTCAGACAGGCCGAACACTGAAGCTTTCTTT. Translation: CASRSSDRPNTEAFF. The V gene is TRBV9, the J gene TRBJ1-1; weak D call: TRBD1 (6 bases). The CDR3 runs 15 residues. The germline V and J ends were trimmed by 5 bases and 1 base, with 15 bases remaining between them. CDR1 is SGDLS, CDR2 YYNGEE, per germline.

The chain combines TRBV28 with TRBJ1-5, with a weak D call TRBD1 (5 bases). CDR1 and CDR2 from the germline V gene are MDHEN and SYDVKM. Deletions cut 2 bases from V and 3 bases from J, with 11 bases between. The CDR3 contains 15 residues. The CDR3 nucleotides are TGTGCCAGCAGTTTAGGGGGACTATACAATCAGCCCCAGCATTTT. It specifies CASSLGGLYNQPQHF.

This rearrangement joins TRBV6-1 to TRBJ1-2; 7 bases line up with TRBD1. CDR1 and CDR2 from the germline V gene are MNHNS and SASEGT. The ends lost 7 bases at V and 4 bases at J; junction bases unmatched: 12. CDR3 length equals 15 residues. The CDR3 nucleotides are TGTGCCAGCATCCCGGGACAGCTCCTCATCTATGGCTACACCTTC. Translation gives CASIPGQLLIYGYTF.